This TCR beta chain was obtained from a study of cytomegalovirus exposure and HLA in healthy donors. The validation cohort, a group of 100 to 150 subjects, included the donors and was separate from the roughly 620-subject first cohort. Study outcomes and limitations: While the bulk of TCR sequences proved rare, some public TCRs turned up in many donors.

Germline loops: CDR1 SGHTA, CDR2 FQGNSA. J lost 1 base, V lost 3 bases, and 4 bases had no gene match. The CDR3 is made up of 17 amino acids. This clone showed up just a few times. Its cognate antigen is unknown. Sequencing used immunoSEQ multiplex PCR; TCRdb keeps in-frame clones, though not all of them. The table has about 58,000 clones, more than 75% seen once; the top ten hold 1% to 1.2%. Sequenced: PBMCs. The receptor was isolated from a man between 18 and 29 years old in good health and CMV-seronegative. V gene TRBV7-2 combines with J gene TRBJ2-3, with 13 bases fitting TRBD2. The CDR3, as DNA: TGTGCCAGCAGCTTTAGACTAGCGGGAGGCCGCACAGATACGCAGTATTTT. It codes for CASSFRLAGGRTDTQYF.